This note documents a single TCR beta chain sequence. This entry is derived from a study of T-cell reconstitution after alpha-beta-depleted transplantation in children. Preparation of the TCRbeta library involved a method that used unique molecular identifiers. TCRdb re-called the PCR reads through MiXCR, storing one row per CDR3 protein. The data contain 300,000 to 350,000 distinct CDR3 sequences, 15% to 20% of them singletons. Per germline, CDR1 SGDLS and CDR2 YYNGEE. Between the trimmed V and J ends, which lost 0 bases and 11 bases, there was a span of 18 bases. This CDR3 has 15 residues. The rearrangement links TRBV9 to TRBJ2-1; TRBD2 might be the D (6 bases). Sequences were derived from PBMCs, mostly from graft donor cells, sampled 360 days after TCRalphabeta/CD19-depleted stem cell transplant. The receptor's source is a male patient aged 2-10 years who had a stem cell transplant for acute lymphoblastic leukemia, so the T cells may come from the graft donor. The CDR3 sequence is CASSVASEGSIQQFF. CDR3 DNA: TGTGCCAGCAGCGTAGCTAGCGAGGGGTCCATACAGCAGTTCTTC.